Listed here are 32 T cell receptor beta chains from one sample, sequenced in a study of T-cell memory formation after mild COVID-19 listed by TCRdb under 2021. Library creation used 5' RACE. The sequencer listed for this sample is Illumina NovaSeq 6000. The raw public data were reprocessed by TCRdb itself: fastp quality trimming at Q25, MiXCR clonotype calling, in-frame beta chains only. Records with the same CDR3 protein are collapsed into one entry carrying the most frequent genes and DNA. The sample data list 150,000 or so distinct CDR3 sequences, and around 15% of these were observed just once. The ten top clones hold about 14% of the sample. The sequenced sample was PBMCs or a T cell subset sorted from them (not recorded which). All receptors come from an adult woman who had mild COVID-19 (a few samples of this study predate the infection). The sample titles of this study are shuffled in the database, so cell type and time point are left out; the donor was told from shared clones.

This clonotype turned up a few times. The genes are TRBV15 and TRBJ1-5, with 9 bases that match TRBD1. Trimming at V came to 1 base and at J to 6 bases, leaving 13 bases not matched to a gene. Germline lookup yields CDR1 LNHNV and CDR2 YYDKDF (reference sequence). The CDR3 is made up of 18 amino acids. The CDR3: CATSRAHTGGWFSQPQHF. The CDR3 DNA follows: TGTGCCACCAGCAGAGCTCATACAGGGGGCTGGTTTAGTCAGCCCCAGCATTTT.

The chain is built from TRBV6-5 and TRBJ2-7; D remains unclear. Trimming stripped 2 bases from V and 2 bases from J, with 10 bases between. Germline V lookup: CDR1 MNHEY, CDR2 SVGAGI. The CDR3 has 14 amino acids. Here the CDR3 reads CASSYLGRPYEQYF. The CDR3 DNA is TGTGCCAGCAGTTACCTCGGGCGTCCCTACGAGCAGTACTTC.

This clonotype has only a few counts. The chain has TRBV2 and TRBJ1-1; D is uncertain. CDR3 size: 13 residues. The V gene's germline CDR1 is SNHLY and CDR2 FYNNEI. Between the trimmed V and J ends, which lost 7 bases and 1 base, there was a span of 10 bases. The CDR3 protein is CASNKKGNTEAFF. Written as DNA, the CDR3 is TGTGCCAGCAATAAAAAGGGGAACACTGAAGCTTTCTTT.

The chain joins TRBV5-4 to TRBJ2-7, with D hard to call. The germline CDR1 and CDR2 sequences are SGHNT and YYREEE (reference sequence). This CDR3 spans 15 amino acids. The V end lost 5 bases, the J end lost 1 base, and 16 bases lay between the germline ends. CDR3 DNA sequence: TGTGCCAGCAGTCAGGACCAGTCATCGTCCTACGAGCAGTACTTC. It is translated as CASSQDQSSSYEQYF.

The sample holds a few counts of this clonotype. The V and J genes are TRBV12-3 or TRBV12-4 and TRBJ2-3; 9 nucleotides align to TRBD1. Losses at the gene ends were 1 base for V and 5 bases for J; bases not matched to a gene: 4. The CDR3 length is 15 residues. CDR3 sequence: CASSLGDREVDTQYF. The DNA for the CDR3 is TGTGCCAGCAGTTTAGGGGACAGGGAAGTAGATACGCAGTATTTT.

Of note for this clonotype: The junction and the germline gene differ at one end; a read error may be behind it. The V call is TRBV11-2, the J call TRBJ2-7; D gene unclear. This CDR3 has 12 residues. Germline V gene data show CDR1 as SGHAT and CDR2 as FQNNGV. Here the CDR3 reads CAISQGADEQYF. The CDR3 DNA is TGTGCCATCAGCCAAGGAGCAGACGAGCAGTACTTC.

The DNA of the CDR3 is TGTGCCAGCAGACCTATCGGGACTAGCGGGGGCAATGAGCAGTTCTTC. It codes for CASRPIGTSGGNEQFF. The rearrangement joins TRBV6-2 or TRBV6-3 to TRBJ2-1, with 14 bases matching TRBD2. V lost 6 bases and J lost 6; bases outside the gene matches: 7. The CDR3 consists of 16 residues. CDR1 is MNHEY and CDR2 is SVGEGT in the germline V gene.

There are a few counts of this clonotype. The chain joins TRBV5-6 to TRBJ2-3; 7 bases agree with TRBD2. Looked up from germline, CDR1 is SGHDT and CDR2 is YYEEEE. The CDR3 length is 17 residues. The trim removed 3 bases at V and 0 bases at J, leaving 10 bases unmatched. The CDR3 here is CASSYQLTSASTDTQYF. As DNA, the CDR3 is TGTGCCAGCAGCTACCAGCTAACTAGCGCTAGCACAGATACGCAGTATTTT. Supplemented by reference TRBV5-6 and TRBJ2-3, the full variable domain reads DAGVTQSPTHLIKTRGQQVTLRCSPKSGHDTVSWYQQALGQGPQFIFQYYEEEERQRGNFPDRFSGHQFPNYSSELNVNALLLGDSALYLCASSYQLTSASTDTQYFGPGTRLTVL.

The chain carries TRBV5-5 and TRBJ2-1; 9 bases are shared with TRBD1. In germline, CDR1 is SGHKS, CDR2 YYEKEE (reference sequence). There are 16 residues in the CDR3. V was pared by 6 bases and J by 2 bases, with 9 bases of the junction left unmatched. The CDR3 sequence is CASTTSGTGTYNEQFF. CDR3 sequence (DNA): TGTGCCAGCACCACATCCGGGACAGGGACCTACAATGAGCAGTTCTTC.

The chain is built from TRBV18 and TRBJ1-5; a weak D match, TRBD1 (6 bases). Trimming pared 2 bases from V and 5 bases from J, leaving 13 bases between. The germline V gene encodes CDR1 KGHSH and CDR2 LQKENI. The CDR3 loop spans 15 amino acids. CDR3 region: CASSPGGGNYQPQHF. CDR3 coding DNA: TGTGCCAGCTCACCAGGGGGGGGCAACTATCAGCCCCAGCATTTT.

The table lists this clonotype with a few counts. This chain links TRBV5-6 with TRBJ2-3; D gene unclear. Trimming pared 3 bases from V and 8 bases from J, leaving 13 bases between. This CDR3 is built from 13 residues. Germline lookup yields CDR1 SGHDT and CDR2 YYEEEE. The CDR3 nucleotides are TGTGCCAGCAGCTCTCGGGCAGCACCTACGCAGTATTTT. It codes for CASSSRAAPTQYF.

V gene TRBV7-2 combines with J gene TRBJ2-1, with D tentatively TRBD2 (6 bases). Germline CDR1 reads SGHTA; CDR2 reads FQGNSA. With 5 bases removed from V and 6 bases from J, the gap between germline ends came to 11 bases. The CDR3 has 13 residues. CDR3 sequence reads: CASSRGTLNEQFF. Here the CDR3 DNA reads TGTGCCAGCAGCCGCGGGACTCTCAATGAGCAGTTCTTC.

There are a few counts of this clonotype. CDR3 in DNA: TGTGCCTGGACCCTGACTAGCGGGATTGGGGATACGCAGTATTTT. This gives the protein CAWTLTSGIGDTQYF. The chain combines TRBV30 with TRBJ2-3; 11 nucleotides agree with TRBD2. CDR1 and CDR2 from the germline V gene are GTSNPN and SVGIG (reference sequence). The junction had 9 bases not matched to a gene; V was cut back by 4 bases and J by 6 bases. The CDR3 is 15 residues long.

This clonotype was counted many times. The V gene is TRBV29-1, the J gene TRBJ2-7; 10 bases agree with TRBD2. The CDR3 sequence is 15 residues long. CDR1 SQVTM and CDR2 ANQGSEA come from the germline V gene. Losses at the gene ends were 4 bases for V and 4 bases for J; bases not matched to a gene: 10. Here the CDR3 DNA reads TGCAGCGTTGCCGGCGGGCTAGCGGGAGTTTACGAGCAGTACTTC. Encoded protein: CSVAGGLAGVYEQYF.

J is TRBJ2-3 and V is TRBV27; unclear D gene. This CDR3 is built from 13 residues. The germline V gene has CDR1 MNHEY and CDR2 SMNVEV (reference sequence). V gave up 4 bases and J gave up 8 bases, with 13 bases separating them. CDR3 coding DNA: TGTGCCAGCAGTTGGGCTTCCCGCGGTACGCAGTATTTT. Translating it yields CASSWASRGTQYF.

This clonotype has a handful of counts. The chain employs TRBV24-1 and TRBJ2-3; D is possibly TRBD1 (6 bases). The CDR3 sequence is 12 residues long. Germline CDR1 KGHDR, CDR2 SFDVKD. V was cut by 7 bases and J by 9 bases, with 13 bases left in between. CDR3 in DNA: TGTGCCACCAGCCTACAGGGACAAACGCAGTATTTT. Protein: CATSLQGQTQYF.

This clonotype was counted a few times. The chain is built from TRBV11-2 and TRBJ2-1; 7 positions agree with TRBD2. Trimming took 5 bases from V and 6 from J; bases not matched to a gene: 13. Germline lookup yields CDR1 SGHAT and CDR2 FQNNGV. The CDR3 has 16 amino acids. The CDR3 nucleotides are TGTGCCAGCAGCCGTTTAGTCGGGGGAGGGCCCAATGAGCAGTTCTTC. Translating gives CASSRLVGGGPNEQFF.

The gene calls are TRBV10-3 and TRBJ2-6; D ambiguous. The germline V gene encodes CDR1 ENHRY and CDR2 SYGVKD. This CDR3 has 17 residues. The V end lost 2 bases, the J end lost 0 bases, and 11 bases lay between the germline ends. The CDR3 DNA sequence: TGTGCCATCAGTGAGAAAACCCCCGACTCTGGGGCCAACGTCCTGACTTTC. Translated, it gives CAISEKTPDSGANVLTF.

This clonotype was detected ten times or more. The J gene is TRBJ2-1, the V gene TRBV5-1; TRBD1 is a possible D gene (6 bases). The CDR3 contains 15 residues. The germline V gene has CDR1 SGHRS and CDR2 YFSETQ. V was clipped by 6 bases and J by 6 bases, with 19 bases between them. The CDR3 sequence: CASNTGQPGGNEQFF. Here the CDR3 DNA reads TGCGCCAGCAATACGGGACAACCAGGCGGCAATGAGCAGTTCTTC.

The rearrangement joins TRBV3-1 to TRBJ2-2; D unclear. CDR1 is LGHDT, CDR2 YNNKEL, per germline (reference sequence). This CDR3 has 11 residues. V lost 11 bases, J lost 3 bases, and 7 bases lay in between. The CDR3 nucleotides are TGTGCCTCAACTCACACCGGGGAGCTGTTTTTT. This translates into CASTHTGELFF.

Many counts were recorded for this clonotype. V and J are TRBV9 and TRBJ2-5; D may be TRBD2 (5 bases). The CDR3 is 13 amino acids. CDR1 and CDR2 (germline): SGDLS, YYNGEE. Trimming took off 7 bases at V and 10 bases at J, with 20 bases between the two ends. CDR3 nucleotide sequence: TGTGCCAGCTACAGCGGACCCCCGGCGTTCCAGTACTTC. It codes for CASYSGPPAFQYF. Full variable domain (rest looked up from reference TRBV9 and TRBJ2-5): DSGVTQTPKHLITATGQRVTLRCSPRSGDLSVYWYQQSLDQGLQFLIQYYNGEERAKGNILERFSAQQFPDLHSELNLSSLELGDSALYFCASYSGPPAFQYFGPGTRLLVL.

The rearrangement links TRBV19 to TRBJ2-5, with D perhaps matching TRBD2 (5 bases). The V gene's germline CDR1 is LNHDA and CDR2 SQIVND (reference sequence). Trimming removed 6 bases at V and 4 bases at J, with 12 bases between. The length of the CDR3 is 13 residues. DNA for the CDR3: TGTGCCAGTAGCATCGAGGGATTAGAGACCCAGTACTTC. Translation: CASSIEGLETQYF.

In its sample, this clonotype was seen a few times. V is TRBV7-3 and J is TRBJ2-1; 9 positions match TRBD2. The germline CDR1 and CDR2 sequences are SGHTA and FQGTGA. The CDR3 totals 16 residues. Trimming removed 1 base from V and 2 bases from J; junction bases left unmatched: 3. In nucleotides, the CDR3 is TGTGCCAGCAGCTTAATCGGCGGGAGGGCCTACAATGAGCAGTTCTTC. Protein product: CASSLIGGRAYNEQFF.

This clonotype was observed at least ten times. The rearrangement uses TRBV2 and TRBJ2-3; 9 bases align to TRBD1. From germline, CDR1 is SNHLY and CDR2 FYNNEI. V was clipped by 6 bases and J by 1 base; unmatched bases: 2. There are 14 residues in the CDR3. CDR3 region: CASSRTGGTDTQYF. The CDR3 nucleotides are TGTGCCAGCAGCCGGACAGGGGGCACAGATACGCAGTATTTT. Full variable domain (missing parts from reference TRBV2 and TRBJ2-3): EPEVTQTPSHQVTQMGQEVILRCVPISNHLYFYWYRQILGQKVEFLVSFYNNEISEKSEIFDDQFSVERPDGSNFTLKIRSTKLEDSAMYFCASSRTGGTDTQYFGPGTRLTVL.

This clonotype was detected ten times or more. The V and J genes are TRBV12-3 or TRBV12-4 and TRBJ2-1, with 10 bases matching TRBD2. V lost 5 bases and J lost 7; bases outside the gene matches: 2. The CDR3 is 13 residues long. The CDR3 sequence: CASSSGGGNEQFF. CDR3 DNA sequence: TGTGCCAGCAGTAGCGGGGGGGGTAATGAGCAGTTCTTC.

The chain recombines TRBV7-9 with TRBJ1-1, with D perhaps TRBD1 (5 bases). V was pared by 5 bases and J by 0 bases, with 13 bases between. Germline V gives CDR1 SEHNR, CDR2 FQNEAQ (reference sequence). The CDR3 is made up of 15 amino acids. CDR3: CASSVIRVMNTEAFF. For the CDR3, the DNA is TGTGCCAGCAGCGTCATCAGGGTAATGAACACTGAAGCTTTCTTT.

This clonotype showed up many times. This chain links TRBV12-3 or TRBV12-4 with TRBJ2-3; possibly TRBD1 or TRBD2 for D (5 bases each). The CDR3 has 14 residues. Deletions cut 8 bases from V and 6 bases from J, with 18 bases between. For the CDR3, the DNA is TGTGCCAGCCAGGGTGGGGGTCCCAAGGATACGCAGTATTTT. Its translation: CASQGGGPKDTQYF.

This chain connects TRBV20-1 to TRBJ2-3; 12 bases are a match to TRBD2. The CDR3 is 18 amino acids. The V gene's germline CDR1 is DFQATT and CDR2 SNEGSKA (reference sequence). With V trimmed by 5 bases and J by 2 bases, 14 bases remained unmatched. The CDR3 DNA follows: TGCAGTGCTGTCCGACTAGCGGGAGCCAGTATAAACACAGATACGCAGTATTTT. Translating gives CSAVRLAGASINTDTQYF.

In its sample, this clonotype was seen a few times. This chain's CDR3 is CATSMFRSTDTQYF. CDR3 nucleotide sequence: TGTGCCACCAGCATGTTTCGGAGCACAGATACGCAGTATTTT. The chain has TRBV15 and TRBJ2-3; D not certain. CDR1 is LNHNV and CDR2 is YYDKDF in the germline V gene (reference sequence). The CDR3 covers 14 residues. Trimming shortened V by 4 bases and J by 0 bases, and 8 bases separated the two germline ends.

A few counts support this clonotype. Sequence at one end of the junction differs from germline and may be a read error. The chain recombines TRBV12-3 or TRBV12-4 with TRBJ2-1; the match to TRBD1 covers 7 bases. This CDR3 is built from 17 residues. In nucleotides, the CDR3 is TGTGCCGGCAGTTTGAGCCCCGGACAGGCCAGCTACAATGAGCAGTTCTTC. This gives the protein CAGSLSPGQASYNEQFF.

The chain recombines TRBV6-5 with TRBJ1-1, with D tentatively TRBD1 (5 bases). V lost 8 bases, J lost 7 bases, and 17 bases lay in between. Germline V gene data show CDR1 as MNHEY and CDR2 as SVGAGI. The length of the CDR3 is 13 residues. CDR3 sequence: CASWGYPRGEAFF. The CDR3 nucleotides read TGTGCCAGCTGGGGTTACCCGAGGGGTGAAGCTTTCTTT.

This clonotype turned up a few times. The chain employs TRBV21-1 and TRBJ1-6; TRBD1 was called by the table and not checked on the DNA. TRBV21-1 represents a pseudogene. CDR3 length: 14 residues. DNA of the CDR3: TGTGCCAGCACCCCCGGGGGCCATAATTCACCCCTCCACTTT. This translates into CASTPGGHNSPLHF.